A selection of T cell receptor beta chains follows, all from one sample in a study of identical twins. One entry per CDR3 protein, called by TCRdb with MiXCR from the 5' RACE reads. The sample lists just under 550,000 distinct CDR3 sequences; 15% were seen once. This sample was shared with a second study, whose subject was yellow fever vaccine responses in identical twins.

Sequences were obtained from CD4+ T cells sorted from blood. These receptors came from a woman younger than 35 in good health. The CDR3 runs from the conserved cysteine through the conserved F or W. The D gene is left open where the match is weak. Not every row has a clone size; where given, it reads once, few, many or a size class.

V gene,J gene,clone size,D gene,CDR3 DNA,CDR3 protein
TRBV20-1,TRBJ2-5,few,TRBD2,TGCAGTGCGCACGAGCGGGGCCAAGAGACCCAGTACTTC,CSAHERGQETQYF
TRBV28,TRBJ2-3,-,-,TGTGCCAGCAGTTATTCCCCGCCCCAGGAGTGCACGCAGTATTTT,CASSYSPPQECTQYF
TRBV12-3/TRBV12-4,TRBJ2-6,-,-,TGTGCCAGCAGTAAAAGGGCCTTGGTCCGCAGGGACGTCCTGACTTTC,CASSKRALVRRDVLTF
TRBV3-1,TRBJ2-4,-,-,TGTGCCAGCAGCCCAAGAGGGGTTGCCAAAAACATTCAGTACTTC,CASSPRGVAKNIQYF
TRBV28,TRBJ2-1,-,TRBD1,TGTGCCAGCTCTGTCGGGACAGCACTCAATGAGCAGTTCTTC,CASSVGTALNEQFF
TRBV28,TRBJ2-7,-,TRBD1,TGTGCCAGCATCGGGGACAGGGATTACTACGAGCAGTACTTC,CASIGDRDYYEQYF
TRBV27,TRBJ2-2,many,-,TGTGCCAGCAGTGTCACAGGGAACACCGGGGAGCTGTTTTTT,CASSVTGNTGELFF
TRBV7-9,TRBJ1-1,few,-,TGTGCCAGCAATTTTATAGGTTTGAACACTGAAGCTTTCTTT,CASNFIGLNTEAFF
TRBV12-3/TRBV12-4,TRBJ1-2,-,TRBD1,TGTGCCAGCAGTTTTGAGGGGGCGCGGGGCTACACCTTC,CASSFEGARGYTF
TRBV18,TRBJ2-6,few,-,TGTGCCAGCTCATCGACGCGAGACTTAAGCTCTGGGGCCAACGTCCTGACTTTC,CASSSTRDLSSGANVLTF
TRBV12-5,TRBJ2-1,-,-,TGTGCTAGTTCCTCAGGGGTGGATGAGCAGTTCTTC,CASSSGVDEQFF